Below, 24 T cell receptor beta chains from the same sample are listed, as sequenced in a study of human T cells and chemical hapten exposure. Sample time point: patch test 1, 2 weeks after DPC sensitization. Sample treatment: therapeutic diphenylcyclopropenone sensitization with weekly scalp DPC. Using its own MiXCR run on the RACE reads, TCRdb lists one record per CDR3 protein. The sample lists around 150,000 distinct CDR3 sequences; about 14% were seen once. The sample was whole blood, taken in connection with sensitization to the hapten diphenylcyclopropenone (DPC). The receptors stem from a woman aged 30 to 39 with alopecia areata. Some clones in this sample may be carry-over from other donors' samples.

This clonotype has more than one count but fewer than ten. This chain uses TRBV10-3 with TRBJ2-7; D is unclear. The CDR3 loop spans 13 amino acids. CDR1 and CDR2 from the germline V gene are ENHRY and SYGVKD. V lost 10 bases to trimming and J lost 0 bases, with 13 bases between them. CDR3 DNA sequence: TGTGCCACCCAGAGTCCCCTCTCCTACGAGCAGTACTTC. Translated, it gives CATQSPLSYEQYF.

The chain has TRBV7-2 and TRBJ2-5; 7 bases agree with TRBD1. CDR1 is SGHTA, CDR2 FQGNSA, per germline. J was trimmed by 1 base and V by 6 bases; bases with no gene match: 5. CDR3 length: 14 amino acids. DNA for the CDR3: TGTGCCAGCAGTTGGCGACAGGGCCAAGAGACCCAGTACTTC. Protein: CASSWRQGQETQYF.

The table lists this clonotype with many counts. The rearrangement links TRBV6-6 to TRBJ2-7, with TRBD1 matching 12 bases. Germline V CDR1 and CDR2: MNHNY, SVGAGI (reference sequence). The CDR3 runs 13 residues. The J segment lost 5 bases and the V segment lost 6 bases, leaving 2 bases of the junction unmatched. CDR3 DNA: TGTGCCAGCAGCGGGACAGGGGGCCACGAGCAGTACTTC. This codes for CASSGTGGHEQYF.

The genes are TRBV2 and TRBJ2-1, with 7 positions matching TRBD1. Germline assignment: CDR1 SNHLY and CDR2 FYNNEI. The trim removed 6 bases at V and 8 bases at J, leaving 7 bases unmatched. There are 13 residues in the CDR3. The CDR3: CASSGTVPYEQFF. The CDR3, as DNA: TGTGCCAGCAGCGGGACAGTCCCCTATGAGCAGTTCTTC.

This chain uses TRBV28 with TRBJ1-6; D unclear. CDR1 MDHEN and CDR2 SYDVKM come from the germline V gene. This CDR3 spans 12 amino acids. V lost 4 bases to trimming and J lost 17 bases, with 15 bases between them. In nucleotides, the CDR3 is TGTGCCAGCAGTTCCGACCGTCTGGCTGTCCACTTT. Translating gives CASSSDRLAVHF.

The rearrangement links TRBV20-1 to TRBJ2-7; 9 nucleotides match TRBD2. V shed 5 bases, J shed 4 bases, and the junction held 9 bases outside the gene matches. This CDR3 has 14 residues. Germline CDR1 reads DFQATT; CDR2 reads SNEGSKA (reference sequence). CDR3 bases: TGCAGTGCTCTAGATAGCGGGGGAAGGTACGAGCAGTACTTC. Residues: CSALDSGGRYEQYF.

This clonotype has only a few counts. This chain joins TRBV28 and TRBJ2-1; weak D call: TRBD2 (6 bases). This CDR3 contains 19 residues. CDR1 is MDHEN and CDR2 is SYDVKM in the germline V gene. V was pared by 3 bases and J by 0 bases, with 21 bases between. CDR3 loop: CASSLIGVTHGSSYNEQFF. CDR3 nucleotides: TGTGCCAGCAGTTTGATCGGAGTAACCCACGGGAGCTCCTACAATGAGCAGTTCTTC.

The sample holds many counts of this clonotype. The V and J genes are TRBV18 and TRBJ2-1, with 8 nucleotides matching TRBD1. The V gene's germline CDR1 is KGHSH and CDR2 LQKENI. The CDR3 sequence is 15 residues long. Germline trimming cut 0 bases from V and 3 bases from J; bases unmatched to any gene: 1. CDR3 region: CASSPPGTGYNEQFF. Here the CDR3 DNA reads TGTGCCAGCTCACCACCTGGGACAGGCTACAATGAGCAGTTCTTC.

This clonotype showed up just a few times. V usage is TRBV9 and J usage is TRBJ2-7, with 8 bases aligning to TRBD2. The CDR3 loop spans 16 amino acids. The germline V gene has CDR1 SGDLS and CDR2 YYNGEE. V was pared by 3 bases and J by 4 bases, with 12 bases of the junction left unmatched. CDR3 sequence reads: CASSEGMAGGLYEQYF. In DNA form, the CDR3 reads TGTGCCAGCAGCGAGGGTATGGCGGGAGGCCTGTACGAGCAGTACTTC.

Only a few counts were recorded for this clonotype. This rearrangement joins TRBV27 to TRBJ1-6; D not resolved. The V and J ends lost 3 bases and 6 bases respectively, with 9 bases between them. CDR1 MNHEY and CDR2 SMNVEV come from the germline V gene (reference sequence). The CDR3 consists of 14 residues. This chain's CDR3 is CASSLVLRNSPLHF. DNA of the CDR3: TGTGCCAGCAGTTTGGTTTTACGTAATTCACCCCTCCACTTT.

There are many counts of this clonotype. The V call is TRBV12-3 or TRBV12-4, the J call TRBJ1-2; D possibly corresponds to TRBD1 (6 bases). The CDR3 is 13 amino acids. Trimming removed 7 bases at V and 4 bases at J, with 13 bases between. CDR3 sequence: CASNPGQRYGYTF. CDR3 in DNA: TGTGCCAGCAACCCAGGACAGCGCTATGGCTACACCTTC.

This clonotype was recorded a few times. The chain combines TRBV6-5 with TRBJ1-1, with D hard to call. V was clipped by 2 bases and J by 1 base, with 8 bases between them. Germline V gene lookup returns CDR1 MNHEY and CDR2 SVGAGI. This CDR3 region has 14 residues. CDR3 region: CASSYGQRNTEAFF. The DNA of the CDR3 is TGTGCCAGCAGTTACGGTCAGAGGAACACTGAAGCTTTCTTT.

The chain combines TRBV18 with TRBJ2-1; 11 bases map to TRBD1. CDR1 and CDR2 (germline): KGHSH, LQKENI. Trimming cost V 0 bases and J 8 bases; bases outside gene matches: 6. The CDR3 totals 16 residues. For the CDR3, the DNA is TGTGCCAGCTCACCACCAGGACAGGGGGCTAGCTATGAGCAGTTCTTC. This codes for CASSPPGQGASYEQFF.

This clonotype was seen more than once but under ten times. The J gene is TRBJ2-1, the V gene TRBV4-3, with D possibly being TRBD2 (5 bases). V dropped 0 bases and J dropped 3 bases, with 9 bases sitting between them. CDR1 and CDR2 from the germline V gene are LGHNA and YSLEER. This CDR3 is 15 amino acids long. In DNA form, the CDR3 reads TGCGCCAGCAGCCAAGAGGTAGCGAACTACAATGAGCAGTTCTTC. Protein product: CASSQEVANYNEQFF.

This clonotype was observed a handful of times. The rearrangement uses TRBV6-5 and TRBJ1-1, with D maybe TRBD1 (5 bases). V was pared by 6 bases and J by 0 bases, with 8 bases between. Germline-derived CDR1 and CDR2 are MNHEY and SVGAGI. The CDR3 sequence is 13 residues long. CDR3 region: CASSRGVNTEAFF. The CDR3 DNA reads TGTGCCAGCAGCCGAGGGGTGAACACTGAAGCTTTCTTT.

Only a few counts were recorded for this clonotype. The chain recombines TRBV18 with TRBJ2-1; no firm D call. V lost 0 bases and J lost 0, with 9 bases in between. The CDR3 has 16 residues. Germline CDR1 KGHSH, CDR2 LQKENI. CDR3 DNA sequence: TGTGCCAGCTCACCACCGATGGTGAGCTCCTACAATGAGCAGTTCTTC. It encodes CASSPPMVSSYNEQFF.

DNA of the CDR3: TGCAGTGCTAGAGTAGCCAGGGTGACCTACAATGAGCAGTTCTTC. This sequence encodes CSARVARVTYNEQFF. The chain is built from TRBV20-1 and TRBJ2-1; TRBD1 might be the D (5 bases). With 1 base removed from V and 2 bases from J, the gap between germline ends came to 12 bases. There are 15 residues in the CDR3. Germline lookup yields CDR1 DFQATT and CDR2 SNEGSKA (reference sequence).

The chain has TRBV28 and TRBJ2-7, with 9 nucleotides matching TRBD1. Per the germline V gene, CDR1 is MDHEN and CDR2 is SYDVKM. This CDR3 comprises 13 residues. V lost 7 bases to trimming and J lost 4 bases; unmatched junction nucleotides: 5. CDR3 loop: CASNHGQGYEQYF. The DNA for the CDR3 is TGTGCCAGCAACCACGGACAGGGGTACGAGCAGTACTTC.

This clonotype occurred a few times. The chain employs TRBV11-2 and TRBJ1-5; the D is unclear. V shed 1 base and J shed 4 bases, with 8 bases lying between them. Germline loops: CDR1 SGHAT, CDR2 FQNNGV. The CDR3 is 14 residues long. CDR3 DNA: TGTGCCAGCAGCTTAGGCGGGGAGAATCAGCCCCAGCATTTT. Protein product: CASSLGGENQPQHF.

This clonotype came up a few times. V gene TRBV6-2 or TRBV6-3 combines with J gene TRBJ2-6, with D possibly matching TRBD2 (5 bases). Germline values: CDR1 MNHEY, CDR2 SVGEGT. The CDR3 length is 13 residues. Trimming shortened V by 11 bases and J by 0 bases, and 8 bases separated the two germline ends. Written as DNA, the CDR3 is TGTGCCGGGAGAGGCTCTGGGGCCAACGTCCTGACTTTC. It is translated as CAGRGSGANVLTF.

Ten or more counts support this clonotype. In DNA form, the CDR3 reads TGTGCCAGCAGCTTAGGGGTGCAGCCTAACACTGAAGCTTTCTTT. It translates to CASSLGVQPNTEAFF. V and J are TRBV7-8 and TRBJ1-1; D remains ambiguous. The CDR3 is 15 residues long. The ends were cut back, 1 base at V and 2 bases at J, with 11 bases in the middle. Germline CDR1 SGHVS, CDR2 FQNEAQ.

This clonotype was observed a handful of times. V is TRBV5-1 and J is TRBJ2-7, with D possibly matching TRBD1 (5 bases). This CDR3 is 14 amino acids long. Germline CDR1 is SGHRS and CDR2 is YFSETQ. V was pared by 0 bases and J by 2 bases, with 9 bases between. This chain's CDR3 is CASSLEAGPYEQYF. The CDR3 DNA sequence: TGCGCCAGCAGCTTGGAGGCAGGGCCCTACGAGCAGTACTTC.

This sequence joins TRBV12-3 or TRBV12-4 and TRBJ2-7; 7 bases fit TRBD1. The CDR3 has 15 residues. V was pared by 2 bases and J by 5 bases, with 9 bases of the junction left unmatched. CDR3 residues: CASSLWVGQVHEQYF. The CDR3 region has the DNA TGTGCCAGCAGTTTATGGGTCGGACAGGTGCACGAGCAGTACTTC.

The chain uses TRBV11-3 and TRBJ1-2; the D gene is possibly TRBD1 (6 bases). From germline, CDR1 is SGHNT and CDR2 YENEEA. V lost 4 bases to trimming and J lost 7 bases, with 19 bases between them. There are 15 residues in the CDR3. CDR3 amino acids: CASSSKNQGSGGYTF. The CDR3 DNA reads as TGTGCCAGCAGCTCCAAAAATCAGGGGTCAGGTGGCTACACCTTC.